This T cell receptor (beta chain) was recorded in a study of T-cell memory formation after mild COVID-19. Study summary: Across donors, TCR clusters were largely donor specific.

Regarding this clonotype: Antigen specificity is unknown.

The V end lost 5 bases, the J end lost 1 base, and 12 bases lay between the germline ends. This CDR3 has 15 amino acids. Germline lookup yields CDR1 SGHVS and CDR2 FQNEAQ. Points from the study as a whole: Contracting clones, day 15 to 85, had balanced CD4/CD8, and later expanders favored CD4+. Pre-infection memory harbored some responding clones, suggesting cross-reactive memory joined. For contracting clones, CD4+ ones sat mainly in CM and EM, CD8+ in EMRA.

From the 5' RACE reads, TCRdb called clonotypes with MiXCR, one entry per CDR3 protein. The data hold some 120,000 distinct CDR3 sequences, with 16% observed a single time. The sequence was obtained from an adult woman who had mild COVID-19 (a few samples of this study predate the infection). Cell type and time point are not known. This rearrangement joins TRBV7-8 to TRBJ2-1; D not certain. The sample comprised PBMCs or a T cell subset sorted from them (not recorded which). CDR3 amino acids: CASSPDGLSYNEQFF. The CDR3, as DNA: TGTGCCAGCAGCCCGGACGGATTGTCCTACAATGAGCAGTTCTTC.